A single sample gave rise to the 28 T cell receptor beta chains below, sequenced in a study of long-term antiretroviral therapy in people with HIV. An immunoSEQ assay, version v3.0, was performed at survey level. Sequenced by immunoSEQ multiplex PCR; TCRdb stores in-frame clones only, minus some. The table has 34,000 or so clones, approximately 80% seen once. This specimen consisted of unsorted PBMCs, obtained 0.6 years after starting antiretroviral therapy. These TCRs come from a man aged 18 to 29 with HIV.

V is TRBV14 and J is TRBJ2-1; TRBD2 matches at 13 bases. The CDR3 loop spans 18 amino acids. J gave up 6 bases and V 3 bases, and 11 bases lay outside the gene matches. CDR1 and CDR2 (germline): SGHDN, FVKESK. CDR3 sequence (DNA): TGTGCCAGCAGCCAGTGGAGCCCAGGGACTAGCGGGATCAATGAGCAGTTCTTC. This sequence encodes CASSQWSPGTSGINEQFF.

This rearrangement joins TRBV29-1 to TRBJ2-7; tentative D call: TRBD1 (5 bases). The V and J ends lost 6 bases and 2 bases respectively, with 14 bases between them. The germline CDR1 and CDR2 sequences are SQVTM and ANQGSEA. CDR3 length: 13 residues. As DNA, the CDR3 is TGCAGCGTAAAAGGGGTGGTCACCTACGAGCAGTACTTC. Protein sequence: CSVKGVVTYEQYF.

The sample holds a few counts of this clone. The chain uses TRBV5-4 and TRBJ2-7, with D perhaps assigned TRBD1 or TRBD2 (5 bases each). The CDR3 is 14 residues long. Per germline, CDR1 SGHNT and CDR2 YYREEE (reference sequence). Trimming took off 2 bases at V and 0 bases at J, with 9 bases between the two ends. CDR3 coding DNA: TGTGCCAGCAGCTTACCAGGGAGCTCCTACGAGCAGTACTTC. The encoded protein is CASSLPGSSYEQYF.

The chain joins TRBV6-5 to TRBJ2-7, with 7 nucleotides matching TRBD1. The CDR3 runs 13 residues. J lost 7 bases, V lost 5 bases, and 8 bases had no gene match. Per germline, CDR1 MNHEY and CDR2 SVGAGI. The DNA for the CDR3 is TGTGCCAGCAGTCAGCGACAGGGATATGAGCAGTACTTC. Its protein is CASSQRQGYEQYF.

J is TRBJ1-4 and V is TRBV19; TRBD1 aligns across 7 bases. Germline CDR1 and CDR2: LNHDA and SQIVND (reference sequence). With V trimmed by 5 bases and J by 6 bases, 9 bases remained unmatched. The CDR3 runs to 15 residues. CDR3 nucleotide sequence: TGTGCCAGTAGTCCTCGGGGGCAGGGGGATGAAAAACTGTTTTTT. Residues: CASSPRGQGDEKLFF.

CDR3 DNA sequence: TGCGCCAGCAGCCCCCCGGGGGGGTCCTACGAGCAGTACTTC. It is translated as CASSPPGGSYEQYF. The chain employs TRBV4-1 and TRBJ2-7; 8 bases are shared with TRBD2. The CDR3 has 14 residues. Germline trimming cut 4 bases from V and 1 base from J; bases unmatched to any gene: 3. The V gene's germline CDR1 is MGHRA and CDR2 YSYEKL.

This clone was observed once. The genes are TRBV15 and TRBJ2-3, with a tentative D call TRBD2 (5 bases). Per germline, CDR1 LNHNV and CDR2 YYDKDF (reference sequence). The V and J ends lost 2 bases and 1 base respectively, with 13 bases between them. The CDR3 loop spans 16 amino acids. The CDR3 reads CATSRRTSSGTDTQYF. The CDR3 nucleotides read TGTGCCACCAGCAGACGTACTAGTTCGGGCACAGATACGCAGTATTTT.

The chain joins TRBV6-5 to TRBJ1-1; D remains ambiguous. CDR1 and CDR2 (germline): MNHEY, SVGAGI. CDR3 length: 13 amino acids. V gave up 0 bases and J gave up 0 bases, with 2 bases separating them. CDR3 nucleotides: TGTGCCAGCAGTTACTCCCTGAACACTGAAGCTTTCTTT. Translation gives CASSYSLNTEAFF.

The chain carries TRBV11-2 and TRBJ2-7, with a tentative D call TRBD1 (5 bases). Germline values: CDR1 SGHAT, CDR2 FQNNGV. The CDR3 spans 16 residues. Trimming took off 1 base at V and 1 base at J, with 14 bases between the two ends. The CDR3 reads CASSLGQGTISYEQYF. The CDR3 nucleotides are TGTGCCAGCAGCTTAGGGCAGGGAACAATATCCTACGAGCAGTACTTC.

The genes are TRBV18 and TRBJ2-2; possible D gene TRBD2, 5 bases. The CDR3 sequence is 15 residues long. The ends were cut back, 6 bases at V and 3 bases at J, with 14 bases in the middle. The germline gives CDR1 KGHSH, CDR2 LQKENI. The CDR3: CASSPTRRDTGELFF. The CDR3 bases are TGTGCCAGCTCGCCAACCCGGCGGGACACCGGGGAGCTGTTTTTT.

The chain couples TRBV4-1 to TRBJ2-7; D unclear. CDR3 length equals 12 residues. Germline V gene lookup returns CDR1 MGHRA and CDR2 YSYEKL. V lost 0 bases and J lost 3, with 3 bases in between. CDR3 DNA sequence: TGCGCCAGCAGCCAAGATGACTACGAGCAGTACTTC. As protein: CASSQDDYEQYF.

The CDR3 DNA sequence: TGTGCCAGTAGTATGGCGGCAGGGTCGAAATACTACGAGCAGTACTTC. The encoded protein is CASSMAAGSKYYEQYF. V gene TRBV19 combines with J gene TRBJ2-7; maybe TRBD1 (5 bases). The CDR3 has 16 residues. Trimming shortened V by 3 bases and J by 3 bases, and 18 bases separated the two germline ends. Germline values: CDR1 LNHDA, CDR2 SQIVND (reference sequence).

The V and J genes are TRBV5-6 and TRBJ1-5, with a possible D match to TRBD1 (6 bases). Germline assignment: CDR1 SGHDT and CDR2 YYEEEE. The CDR3 extends over 15 amino acids. V was clipped by 4 bases and J by 5 bases, with 16 bases between them. The CDR3: CASSVGTLDHQPQHF. DNA of the CDR3: TGTGCCAGCAGCGTCGGGACACTAGATCATCAGCCCCAGCATTTT.

The chain has TRBV6-5 and TRBJ2-7; possibly TRBD2 for D (5 bases). Germline CDR1 and CDR2: MNHEY and SVGAGI. The V end was cut by 5 bases, the J end by 9 bases, with 11 bases between. CDR3 length: 11 residues. The CDR3, as DNA: TGTGCCAGCAGTGACTACGGCGGGCAGTACTTC. Encoded protein: CASSDYGGQYF.

V gene TRBV7-9 combines with J gene TRBJ2-1; D is undetermined. The CDR3 contains 16 residues. V was clipped by 1 base and J by 0 bases, with 10 bases between them. In germline, CDR1 is SEHNR, CDR2 FQNEAQ (reference sequence). Written as DNA, the CDR3 is TGTGCCAGCAGCTTAGGGGAAAGCGACTCCTACAATGAGCAGTTCTTC. This sequence encodes CASSLGESDSYNEQFF.

The rearrangement uses TRBV2 and TRBJ2-7; TRBD2 aligns across 11 bases. The V gene's germline CDR1 is SNHLY and CDR2 FYNNEI. The CDR3 extends over 15 amino acids. Losses at the gene ends were 5 bases for V and 2 bases for J; bases not matched to a gene: 5. CDR3 nucleotides: TGTGCCAGCAGTTATCTAGCGGGAGGTACCTACGAGCAGTACTTC. This encodes CASSYLAGGTYEQYF.

This clone has only a few counts. The V and J genes are TRBV5-6 and TRBJ2-2; D is possibly TRBD2 (6 bases). From germline, CDR1 is SGHDT and CDR2 YYEEEE. CDR3 length: 13 residues. Trimming pared 1 base from V and 6 bases from J, leaving 7 bases between. The CDR3: CASSLSGPGELFF. Here the CDR3 DNA reads TGTGCCAGCAGCTTGAGCGGGCCCGGGGAGCTGTTTTTT.

The chain combines TRBV15 with TRBJ2-2; 10 nucleotides match TRBD1. CDR1 is LNHNV and CDR2 is YYDKDF in the germline V gene (reference sequence). The CDR3 consists of 15 residues. The J segment lost 7 bases and the V segment lost 5 bases, leaving 7 bases of the junction unmatched. CDR3: CATSGWTGGIGELFF. DNA of the CDR3: TGTGCCACCAGCGGCTGGACAGGGGGTATCGGGGAGCTGTTTTTT.

The chain carries TRBV19 and TRBJ2-7; tentatively, D is TRBD2 (5 bases). The CDR3 sequence is 13 residues long. Deletions cut 6 bases from V and 3 bases from J, with 12 bases between. Germline assignment: CDR1 LNHDA and CDR2 SQIVND (reference sequence). CDR3 sequence reads: CASSGNVGYEQYF. CDR3 nucleotides: TGTGCCAGTAGCGGGAACGTAGGCTACGAGCAGTACTTC.

The chain recombines TRBV6-5 with TRBJ1-4; possibly TRBD1 for D (6 bases). Trimming took 0 bases from V and 7 from J, leaving 12 bases between them. Germline V gene lookup returns CDR1 MNHEY and CDR2 SVGAGI. The CDR3 is 15 residues long. The CDR3 coding sequence is TGTGCCAGCAGTTACTCGGGGGGCAGGGGTGAAAAACTGTTTTTT. It encodes CASSYSGGRGEKLFF.

The genes are TRBV29-1 and TRBJ2-3; 10 bases fit TRBD1. The CDR3 is 15 residues long. Losses at the gene ends were 1 base for V and 4 bases for J; bases not matched to a gene: 5. Germline V lookup: CDR1 SQVTM, CDR2 ANQGSEA. Here the CDR3 reads CSVEVGDRGADTQYF. Here the CDR3 DNA reads TGCAGCGTTGAAGTGGGGGACAGGGGCGCAGATACGCAGTATTTT.

This clone showed up just a few times. CDR3 sequence reads: CASSRSGAGRNYGYTF. The CDR3 DNA reads as TGCGCCAGCAGCCGGTCGGGGGCAGGGCGGAACTATGGCTACACCTTC. The rearrangement joins TRBV4-3 to TRBJ1-2; D possibly corresponds to TRBD1 (6 bases). V was pared by 4 bases and J by 2 bases, with 17 bases between. This CDR3 contains 16 residues. The V gene's germline CDR1 is LGHNA and CDR2 YSLEER.

V usage is TRBV4-1 and J usage is TRBJ2-7, with D possibly TRBD2 on 6 matching bases. The length of the CDR3 is 17 residues. CDR1 is MGHRA and CDR2 is YSYEKL in the germline V gene. With 2 bases removed from V and 0 bases from J, the gap between germline ends came to 17 bases. The CDR3 nucleotides are TGCGCCAGCAGCCAAAGGCTATCAGCGGGCAGCTCCTACGAGCAGTACTTC. Translation: CASSQRLSAGSSYEQYF.

This chain uses TRBV7-6 with TRBJ1-5; TRBD1 might be the D (6 bases). V was clipped by 0 bases and J by 3 bases, with 12 bases between them. The CDR3 sequence is 16 residues long. Germline V gene data show CDR1 as SGHVS and CDR2 as FNYEAQ. The CDR3 region has the DNA TGTGCCAGCAGCTTAGCTCCTCCAGGGGCCAATCAGCCCCAGCATTTT. Its translation is CASSLAPPGANQPQHF.

V usage is TRBV5-1 and J usage is TRBJ2-5; no firm D call. V was trimmed by 1 base and J by 2 bases, leaving 9 bases between them. The CDR3 has 14 residues. The germline gives CDR1 SGHRS, CDR2 YFSETQ. CDR3 in DNA: TGCGCCAGCAGCTTGAATACAGCACAAGAGACCCAGTACTTC. Translation: CASSLNTAQETQYF. Using reference TRBV5-1 and TRBJ2-5 for the parts outside the CDR3, the full variable domain is KAGVTQTPRYLIKTRGQQVTLSCSPISGHRSVSWYQQTPGQGLQFLFEYFSETQRNKGNFPGRFSGRQFSNSRSEMNVSTLELGDSALYLCASSLNTAQETQYFGPGTRLLVL.

The gene calls are TRBV19 and TRBJ2-7; D gene ambiguous. In germline, CDR1 is LNHDA, CDR2 SQIVND (reference sequence). There are 14 residues in the CDR3. V lost 3 bases to trimming and J lost 3 bases, with 12 bases between them. The CDR3 DNA reads as TGTGCCAGTAGTATGTCCGTCCAGGTCTACGAGCAGTACTTC. Translated, it gives CASSMSVQVYEQYF.

The chain employs TRBV5-6 and TRBJ1-1, with D maybe TRBD1 (6 bases). The CDR3 covers 16 residues. Trimming stripped 4 bases from V and 4 bases from J, with 20 bases between. CDR1 is SGHDT, CDR2 YYEEEE, per germline. For the CDR3, the DNA is TGTGCCAGCAGCACAATAAAACAGGGTCAGGGCACTGAAGCTTTCTTT. Translating gives CASSTIKQGQGTEAFF.

V gene TRBV14 combines with J gene TRBJ2-6; tentatively, D is TRBD1 (6 bases). CDR3 size: 18 residues. Germline V gene data show CDR1 as SGHDN and CDR2 as FVKESK. Trimming pared 1 base from V and 0 bases from J, leaving 13 bases between. The chain's CDR3 is CASSQAGEWSSGANVLTF. The CDR3 bases are TGTGCCAGCAGCCAAGCAGGGGAGTGGTCCTCTGGGGCCAACGTCCTGACTTTC.